This is a list of T cell receptor beta chains from one sample in a study of graft-versus-host responses after intestinal transplantation. Data came from immunoSEQ multiplex PCR; TCRdb stores just in-frame clones and leaves some out. Of 90,000 to 150,000 clones in the sample, 85% to 95% were seen once. Their specific antigens are unknown. The specimen was unstimulated CD8+ T cells sorted from spleen or lymph node cells, collected before intestinal transplant. The receptors were sampled from a human donor who received an intestinal transplant. Both conserved end residues are part of each CDR3. The D gene is left open where the match is weak. Expanded clones are given a class, and other clones once, few, many or no size at all.

V gene	D gene	J gene	clone size	CDR3 protein	CDR3 DNA
TRBV7-6	TRBD2	TRBJ2-3	NA	CASGPLGLVSTDTQYF	TGTGCCAGCGGCCCCTTAGGACTAGTTAGCACAGATACGCAGTATTTT
TRBV5-3	TRBD2	TRBJ2-1	once	CARSGLAGDNEQFF	TGTGCCAGAAGCGGACTAGCGGGAGACAATGAGCAGTTCTTC
TRBV6-9	NA	TRBJ1-5	NA	CASSYSESQPQHF	TGTGCCAGCAGTTATTCAGAGAGTCAGCCCCAGCATTTT
TRBV18	NA	TRBJ2-1	NA	CASSPSVNEQFF	TGTGCCAGCTCACCATCTGTAAATGAGCAGTTCTTC
TRBV6-1	NA	TRBJ1-1	NA	CASSEQDRLEMNTEAFF	TGTGCCAGCAGTGAACAAGACAGGTTGGAGATGAACACTGAAGCTTTCTTT
TRBV28	NA	TRBJ1-1	NA	CAIHTGGTEAFF	TGTGCCATCCACACCGGGGGCACTGAAGCTTTCTTT
TRBV5-1	NA	TRBJ1-3	NA	CASSDNLQRAGNTIYF	TGCGCCAGCAGCGATAACCTACAGAGAGCTGGAAACACCATATATTTT
TRBV7-2	NA	TRBJ2-2	NA	CASTSTQLTGELFF	TGTGCCAGCACCTCCACCCAGTTAACCGGGGAGCTGTTTTTT
TRBV5-1	TRBD2	TRBJ2-7	NA	CASSSFGGVTYEQYF	TGCGCCAGCAGCTCATTTGGGGGGGTGACCTACGAGCAGTACTTC
TRBV7-9	NA	TRBJ1-1	NA	CASNQKGGQNTEAFF	TGTGCCAGCAACCAGAAGGGAGGACAGAACACTGAAGCTTTCTTT
TRBV9	NA	TRBJ2-7	NA	CASSVESSGSYEQYF	TGTGCCAGCAGCGTAGAGAGTAGCGGTTCCTACGAGCAGTACTTC
TRBV6-5	NA	TRBJ2-4	NA	CASSTMGTWNIQYF	TGTGCCAGCAGTACGATGGGGACATGGAACATTCAGTACTTC
TRBV9	NA	TRBJ1-4	once	CASSPTGRTNEKLFF	TGTGCCAGCAGCCCGACAGGCCGAACTAATGAAAAACTGTTTTTT
TRBV7-9	TRBD2	TRBJ2-2	NA	CASSISSGRSNTGELFF	TGTGCCAGCAGCATAAGTAGCGGGAGATCGAACACCGGGGAGCTGTTTTTT
TRBV27	NA	TRBJ2-7	NA	CASSFLGRSYEQYF	TGTGCCAGCAGTTTTTTGGGCAGGTCCTACGAGCAGTACTTC
TRBV15	NA	TRBJ2-7	NA	CATSRTRGVSYEQYF	TGTGCCACCAGCAGGACCCGCGGTGTATCCTACGAGCAGTACTTC
TRBV11-2	TRBD2	TRBJ2-7	NA	CASSLVISLAGPYEQYF	TGTGCCAGCAGCTTAGTTATATCGCTAGCGGGACCCTACGAGCAGTACTTC
TRBV19	NA	TRBJ2-5	NA	CASEPSNPDRINQETQYF	TGCGCCAGTGAACCTAGTAACCCTGACAGGATAAACCAAGAGACCCAGTACTTC
TRBV13	TRBD1	TRBJ2-3	once	CASSLDGDRATDTQYF	TGTGCCAGCAGCTTAGATGGGGACAGGGCTACAGATACGCAGTATTTT
TRBV5-6	NA	TRBJ2-7	NA	CASSFIGFEDEQYF	TGTGCCAGCAGCTTTATAGGATTTGAGGACGAGCAGTACTTC
TRBV28	TRBD1	TRBJ2-7	NA	CASSFSGTDEQYF	TGTGCCAGCAGTTTCTCCGGGACAGACGAGCAGTACTTC
TRBV19	TRBD1	TRBJ1-2	NA	CASSPGTASSSYTF	TGTGCCAGTAGTCCCGGGACAGCCTCTTCAAGCTACACCTTC
TRBV6-5	NA	TRBJ1-2	NA	CASSYSPWTVLYGYTF	TGTGCCAGCAGTTACTCTCCGTGGACAGTACTCTATGGCTACACCTTC
TRBV5-6	NA	TRBJ1-1	NA	CASSSSGAEAFF	TGTGCCAGCAGCTCCTCCGGGGCTGAAGCTTTCTTT
TRBV5-6	TRBD1	TRBJ2-7	NA	CASSPGTGNEQYF	TGTGCCAGCAGCCCCGGGACAGGGAACGAGCAGTACTTC
TRBV7-2	TRBD2	TRBJ2-7	NA	CASSGLVGLAGYEQYF	TGTGCCAGCAGCGGCCTTGTGGGGCTAGCGGGCTACGAGCAGTACTTC
TRBV7-9	NA	TRBJ2-7	NA	CASSLTGNVYEQYF	TGTGCCAGCAGCTTAACCGGAAATGTCTACGAGCAGTACTTC
TRBV6-5	TRBD2	TRBJ2-1	NA	CASSYPGTSGRNEQFF	TGTGCCAGCAGTTACCCCGGGACTAGCGGGAGAAATGAGCAGTTCTTC
TRBV7-8	NA	TRBJ2-7	NA	CASSLGGFYEQYF	TGTGCCAGCAGCTTAGGAGGGTTCTACGAGCAGTACTTC
TRBV4-1	NA	TRBJ1-1	NA	CASSHYPGRQETEAFF	TGCGCCAGCAGCCATTACCCGGGACGACAGGAAACTGAAGCTTTCTTT
TRBV11-2	NA	TRBJ2-3	once	CASSFTQWVGYQPQYF	TGTGCCAGCAGCTTTACTCAGTGGGTAGGTTATCAGCCCCAGTATTTT
TRBV11-2	TRBD2	TRBJ2-7	NA	CASSLISGRAITYEQYF	TGTGCCAGCAGCTTAATTAGCGGGAGGGCCATTACCTACGAGCAGTACTTC
TRBV7-2	TRBD2	TRBJ2-7	NA	CASSDLAGGGYEQYF	TGTGCCAGCAGCGATCTAGCGGGAGGTGGGTACGAGCAGTACTTC
TRBV19	TRBD1	TRBJ1-5	once	CASNTGEYQPQHF	TGTGCCAGTAACACAGGGGAATATCAGCCCCAGCATTTT
TRBV5-4	TRBD1	TRBJ1-2	NA	CASSLVAGGSGYTF	TGTGCCAGCAGCTTGGTTGCAGGGGGCAGTGGCTACACCTTC
TRBV19	NA	TRBJ2-2	NA	CASSLTGRSNTGELFF	TGTGCCAGTAGTTTGACAGGGAGGTCGAACACCGGGGAGCTGTTTTTT
TRBV5-1	NA	TRBJ2-7	NA	CASSLSGEQYF	TGCGCCAGCAGCTTGTCGGGCGAGCAGTACTTC
TRBV11-2	NA	TRBJ1-2	NA	CASSHDPYGYTF	TGTGCCAGCAGCCATGACCCTTATGGCTACACCTTC
TRBV4-3	NA	TRBJ2-2	NA	CASSPGRRGELFF	TGCGCCAGCAGCCCGGGACGCCGAGGGGAGCTGTTTTTT
TRBV27	TRBD2	TRBJ2-7	NA	CASSLGGTSSEQYF	TGTGCCAGCAGTTTAGGGGGGACTAGCTCCGAGCAGTACTTC
TRBV5-1	NA	TRBJ2-1	NA	CASSSDGYNEQFF	TGCGCCAGCAGCTCGGACGGTTACAATGAGCAGTTCTTC
TRBV4-1	TRBD2	TRBJ2-7	NA	CASSLGGGGREQYF	TGCGCCAGCAGCCTGGGGGGGGGTGGCAGGGAGCAGTACTTC
TRBV5-4	NA	TRBJ2-2	NA	CASSPEQGPSGELFF	TGTGCCAGCAGCCCCGAGCAGGGGCCATCCGGGGAGCTGTTTTTT
TRBV27	TRBD1	TRBJ1-5	NA	CASSPIPSRGSNQPQHF	TGTGCCAGCAGTCCTATCCCATCCAGGGGGAGCAATCAGCCCCAGCATTTT
TRBV19	TRBD2	TRBJ2-7	NA	CASNTRLAGGPHEQYF	TGTGCCAGTAACACCAGACTAGCGGGAGGGCCCCACGAGCAGTACTTC
TRBV5-1	TRBD1	TRBJ2-7	NA	CASSLRTGPYEQYF	TGCGCCAGCAGTCTCAGGACAGGGCCCTACGAGCAGTACTTC
TRBV30	NA	TRBJ1-1	NA	CAWSPKKVEAFF	TGTGCCTGGAGTCCCAAGAAAGTTGAAGCTTTCTTT